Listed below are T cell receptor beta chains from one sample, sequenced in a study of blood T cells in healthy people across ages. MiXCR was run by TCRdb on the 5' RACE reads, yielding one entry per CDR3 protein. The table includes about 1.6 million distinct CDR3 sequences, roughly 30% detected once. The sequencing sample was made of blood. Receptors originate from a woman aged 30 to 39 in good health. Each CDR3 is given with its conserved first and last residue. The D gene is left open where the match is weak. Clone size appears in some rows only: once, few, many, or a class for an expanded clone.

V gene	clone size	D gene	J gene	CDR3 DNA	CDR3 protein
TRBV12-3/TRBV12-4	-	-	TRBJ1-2	TGTGCCAGCAGCTTAGATGGCTGCCGCTATGGCTACACCTTC	CASSLDGCRYGYTF
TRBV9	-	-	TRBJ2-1	TGTGCCAGCAGCGTAGCTAGTGCCGATGAGCAGTTCTTC	CASSVASADEQFF
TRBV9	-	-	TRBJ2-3	TGTGCCAGCAGCAATCGGGGGCGGGAGTCCCCCAGCACAGATACGCAGTATTTT	CASSNRGRESPSTDTQYF
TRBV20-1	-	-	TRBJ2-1	TGCAGTGCAAAGCGGATTACTTCCTACAATGAGCAGTTCTTC	CSAKRITSYNEQFF
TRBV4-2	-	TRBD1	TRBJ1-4	TGTGCCAGCAGCCAACCAGGGGGCATGAATGAAAAACTGTTTTTT	CASSQPGGMNEKLFF
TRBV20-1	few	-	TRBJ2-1	TGCAGTGCTAGAGATCCCCGAACGGGAGCTTCGGATGAGCAGTTCTTC	CSARDPRTGASDEQFF
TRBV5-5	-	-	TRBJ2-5	TGTGCCAGCAGCTTCGAGATGGAAGAGACCCAGTACTTC	CASSFEMEETQYF
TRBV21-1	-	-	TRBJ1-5	TGTGCCAGCAGCAAAGGGGCGAAACCCCCGGGGGGGCATTTT	CASSKGAKPPGGHF
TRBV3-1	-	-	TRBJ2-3	TGTGCCAGCAGCCAAGATTTCGGTCGAGGGAATACAGATACGCAGTATTTT	CASSQDFGRGNTDTQYF
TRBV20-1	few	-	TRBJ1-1	TGCAGTGCTAGTTGGTCGAACACTGAAGCTTTCTTT	CSASWSNTEAFF
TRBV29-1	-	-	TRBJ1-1	TGCAGCGTTAAGAAGGAGCACACTGAAGCTTTCTTT	CSVKKEHTEAFF
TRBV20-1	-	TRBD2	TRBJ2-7	TGCAGTGCCAAGTGGGCTAGCGGTATCAGCTCCTACGAGCAGTACTTC	CSAKWASGISSYEQYF
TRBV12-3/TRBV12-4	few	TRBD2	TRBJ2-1	TGTGCCAGCACCCCAGTAGCGGGAGTTGATGAGCAGTTCTTC	CASTPVAGVDEQFF
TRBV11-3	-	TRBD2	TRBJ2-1	TGTGCCAGCAGCTTAGTAGCGGGGGCCGCGGGTGAGCAGTTCTTC	CASSLVAGAAGEQFF
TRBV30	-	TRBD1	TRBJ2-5	TGTGCCTGGAGTGTACTTGGGACAGGACAAGAGACCCAGTACTTC	CAWSVLGTGQETQYF
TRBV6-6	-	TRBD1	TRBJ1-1	TGTGCCAGCAGTTACCCTGGGACAGGGAACACTGAAGCTTTCTTT	CASSYPGTGNTEAFF
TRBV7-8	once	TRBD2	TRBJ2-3	TGTACCAGCAGCGGCACACTAGCGGGGGCTAACACAGATACGCGGTATTTT	CTSSGTLAGANTDTRYF
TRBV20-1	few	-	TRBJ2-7	TGCAGTGCCGGGGGACAGATCTACGAGCAGTACTTC	CSAGGQIYEQYF
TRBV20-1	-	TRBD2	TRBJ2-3	TGCAGTGGTACTTCGAGGACTAGCGGGAGCACAGATACGCAGTATTTT	CSGTSRTSGSTDTQYF
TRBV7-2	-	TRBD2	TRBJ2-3	TGTGCCAGCAGCTTAGGGGGACTAGCGGGAGGGCGTGCGCAGTATTTT	CASSLGGLAGGRAQYF
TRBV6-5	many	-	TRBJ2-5	TGTGCCAGCGGCCCCTCGCCAGAAGGGGAGACCCAGTACTTC	CASGPSPEGETQYF
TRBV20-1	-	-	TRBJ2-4	TGCAGTGCTATTCGGTCAGGGCGAATGTCCAAAAACATTCAGTACTTC	CSAIRSGRMSKNIQYF
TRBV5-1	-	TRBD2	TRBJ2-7	TGCGCCAGCAGCCGAAGCGGGAGGATCTACGAGCAGTACTTC	CASSRSGRIYEQYF
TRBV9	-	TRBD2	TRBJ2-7	TGTGCCAGCAGCGCCGGGACTAGCTTCGACGAGCAGTACTTC	CASSAGTSFDEQYF
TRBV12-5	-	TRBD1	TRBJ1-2	TGTGCTAGTGGTTTGCTTACTCTGGACAGGGTAGGAATTCGGAATGGCTACACCTTC	CASGLLTLDRVGIRNGYTF
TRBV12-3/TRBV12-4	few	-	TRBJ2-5	TGTGCCAGCAGCGAAACAGGGAACCAAGAGACCCAGTACTTC	CASSETGNQETQYF
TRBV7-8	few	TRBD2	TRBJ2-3	TGTGCCAGCAGACTTACTAGCGTTGGGAGCCTGAGCACAGATACGCAGTATTTT	CASRLTSVGSLSTDTQYF